A single sample gave rise to the 19 T cell receptor beta chains below, sequenced in a study of cytomegalovirus exposure and HLA in healthy donors. Use of 60 Vbeta and 13 Jbeta primers characterized the PCR. Only in-frame clones appear in the TCRdb table, and some are missing; sequencing was by immunoSEQ multiplex PCR. This sample has about 100,000 clones, with under 80% found just once. Sequenced: PBMCs. Source of these receptors: a man aged 35-49 years in good health and CMV-seronegative.

The chain employs TRBV10-3 and TRBJ1-2; D remains unclear. Germline loops: CDR1 ENHRY, CDR2 SYGVKD. The V and J ends lost 3 bases and 0 bases respectively, with 5 bases between them. The CDR3 runs 13 residues. In DNA form, the CDR3 reads TGTGCCATCAGTGACGGAGCTAACTATGGCTACACCTTC. As protein: CAISDGANYGYTF.

The chain is built from TRBV28 and TRBJ1-6, with D tentatively TRBD1 (6 bases). V was trimmed by 5 bases and J by 7 bases, leaving 12 bases between them. This CDR3 has 14 residues. The germline V gene encodes CDR1 MDHEN and CDR2 SYDVKM. The CDR3 sequence is CASSRTVVNSPLHF. CDR3 nucleotide sequence: TGTGCCAGCAGTCGGACAGTTGTAAATTCACCCCTCCACTTT.

This sequence joins TRBV25-1 and TRBJ2-7, with D possibly being TRBD1 (7 bases). The ends were cut back, 1 base at V and 4 bases at J, with 11 bases in the middle. Looked up from germline, CDR1 is MGHDK and CDR2 is SYGVNS. CDR3 length: 14 residues. The CDR3 DNA reads as TGTGCCAGCAGTGAATTCTCAGGGGGGTACGAGCAGTACGTC. Its protein product is CASSEFSGGYEQYV.

V usage is TRBV5-1 and J usage is TRBJ2-3, with 7 bases identical to TRBD1. The CDR3 runs 16 residues. From germline, CDR1 is SGHRS and CDR2 YFSETQ. With 3 bases clipped from V and 2 bases from J, the junction kept 9 bases outside the gene matches. CDR3 coding DNA: TGCGCCAGCAGCTCGGGACAGCTTAACCCCACAGATACGCAGTATTTT. Translated: CASSSGQLNPTDTQYF.

The genes are TRBV7-3 and TRBJ1-1; D is uncertain. Trimming took off 1 base at V and 1 base at J, with 4 bases between the two ends. The CDR3 runs to 13 residues. CDR1 and CDR2 (germline): SGHTA, FQGTGA. The CDR3 sequence is CASSLMRNTEAFF. The CDR3 coding sequence is TGTGCCAGCAGCTTAATGCGGAACACTGAAGCTTTCTTT.

V gene TRBV27 combines with J gene TRBJ2-5; 9 bases agree with TRBD2. The length of the CDR3 is 18 residues. Germline CDR1 and CDR2: MNHEY and SMNVEV (reference sequence). The V and J ends lost 5 bases and 4 bases, in that order; junction bases with no gene match: 17. For the CDR3, the DNA is TGTGCCAGCAGTCCCCTGGGGGTGGGCGGGGGGGCCAGAGAGACCCAGTACTTC. Translating gives CASSPLGVGGGARETQYF.

The V and J genes are TRBV28 and TRBJ2-5, with a tentative D call TRBD1 (5 bases). Trimming took 7 bases from V and 2 from J, leaving 11 bases between them. Germline V gives CDR1 MDHEN, CDR2 SYDVKM. The CDR3 has 13 residues. The CDR3 DNA reads TGTGCCAGCAATCAGGGCCGACAAGAGACCCAGTACTTC. This gives the protein CASNQGRQETQYF.

The V and J genes are TRBV7-3 and TRBJ2-1; 7 bases map to TRBD1. J was trimmed by 5 bases and V by 4 bases; bases with no gene match: 2. The CDR3 spans 13 residues. Germline CDR1 reads SGHTA; CDR2 reads FQGTGA. The CDR3 reads CASSWDRHNEQFF. CDR3 sequence (DNA): TGTGCCAGCAGCTGGGACAGACACAATGAGCAGTTCTTC.

J is TRBJ2-2 and V is TRBV9; 12 nucleotides agree with TRBD1. V was clipped by 4 bases and J by 4 bases; unmatched bases: 14. The CDR3 length is 19 residues. The germline V gene has CDR1 SGDLS and CDR2 YYNGEE. CDR3 sequence reads: CASSNPGTGGARSTGELFF. Written as DNA, the CDR3 is TGTGCCAGCAGCAACCCAGGGACAGGGGGCGCCCGTAGCACCGGGGAGCTGTTTTTT.

The J gene is TRBJ2-7, the V gene TRBV2; possibly TRBD1 for D (6 bases). The CDR3 runs to 11 residues. The germline V gene encodes CDR1 SNHLY and CDR2 FYNNEI. The V end lost 2 bases, the J end lost 8 bases, and 7 bases lay between the germline ends. The CDR3 DNA reads TGTGCCAGCAGTGAAACAGGGAAGCAGTACGTC. As protein: CASSETGKQYV.

V and J are TRBV28 and TRBJ2-3, with D maybe TRBD2 (6 bases). V lost 2 bases and J 3 bases, leaving 12 bases between the germline ends. The germline gives CDR1 MDHEN, CDR2 SYDVKM. This CDR3 region has 15 residues. In nucleotides, the CDR3 is TGTGCCAGCAGTTTAGCTCAGGCGGGAACAGATACGCAGTATTTT. Translated: CASSLAQAGTDTQYF.

The chain employs TRBV5-6 and TRBJ1-1; no firm D call. With 4 bases removed from V and 2 bases from J, the gap between germline ends came to 21 bases. Germline CDR1 SGHDT, CDR2 YYEEEE. This CDR3 region has 17 residues. The CDR3 spells CASSTWYLNGYNTEAFF. The CDR3 region has the DNA TGTGCCAGCAGCACCTGGTACCTAAACGGGTATAACACTGAAGCTTTCTTT.

The rearrangement uses TRBV19 and TRBJ1-5; D uncertain. V lost 9 bases and J 3 bases, leaving 18 bases between the germline ends. Germline V gene lookup returns CDR1 LNHDA and CDR2 SQIVND (reference sequence). The CDR3 has 15 amino acids. The CDR3 region has the DNA TGTGCCAGCGGAACGAGGCACCCAAACAATCAGCCCCAGCATTTT. Protein sequence: CASGTRHPNNQPQHF. Using reference TRBV19 and TRBJ1-5 for the parts outside the CDR3, the full variable domain is DGGITQSPKYLFRKEGQNVTLSCEQNLNHDAMYWYRQDPGQGLRLIYYSQIVNDFQKGDIAEGYSVSREKKESFPLTVTSAQKNPTAFYLCASGTRHPNNQPQHFGDGTRLSIL.

The chain joins TRBV5-1 to TRBJ1-5; D is perhaps TRBD1 (6 bases). This CDR3 spans 15 amino acids. Germline loops: CDR1 SGHRS, CDR2 YFSETQ. V was cut by 1 base and J by 0 bases, with 8 bases left in between. CDR3 amino acids: CASSLTGLSNQPQHF. Written as DNA, the CDR3 is TGCGCCAGCAGCTTGACAGGGCTTAGCAATCAGCCCCAGCATTTT. The variable domain in full, with the rest retrieved from reference TRBV5-1 and TRBJ1-5, is KAGVTQTPRYLIKTRGQQVTLSCSPISGHRSVSWYQQTPGQGLQFLFEYFSETQRNKGNFPGRFSGRQFSNSRSEMNVSTLELGDSALYLCASSLTGLSNQPQHFGDGTRLSIL.

In DNA form, the CDR3 reads TGCGCCAGCAGCCAAGCGGAGGGGCCTGTCGGCTACACCTTC. Its protein is CASSQAEGPVGYTF. This chain connects TRBV4-1 to TRBJ1-2, with D tentatively TRBD1 (5 bases). V lost 1 base and J lost 8, with 14 bases in between. The CDR3 has 14 amino acids. CDR1 and CDR2 from the germline V gene are MGHRA and YSYEKL.

J is TRBJ1-5 and V is TRBV6-5, with a tentative D call TRBD1 (6 bases). CDR3 length equals 16 residues. CDR1 is MNHEY, CDR2 SVGAGI, per germline. V dropped 0 bases and J dropped 6 bases, with 15 bases sitting between them. DNA of the CDR3: TGTGCCAGCAGTTACTCGGCCACCTTCAGGGGTCAGCCCCAGCATTTT. This translates into CASSYSATFRGQPQHF.

The genes are TRBV11-3 and TRBJ2-1, with D perhaps TRBD1 (6 bases). With 3 bases removed from V and 1 base from J, the gap between germline ends came to 7 bases. The CDR3 is 14 residues long. CDR1 is SGHNT, CDR2 YENEEA, per germline. CDR3 nucleotide sequence: TGTGCCAGCAGCTTTACAGGGTCCTACAATGAGCAGTTCTTC. This gives the protein CASSFTGSYNEQFF.

The chain links TRBV7-2 to TRBJ1-1; the D gene is possibly TRBD1 (5 bases). CDR1 and CDR2 from the germline V gene are SGHTA and FQGNSA. CDR3 size: 15 residues. The germline V and J ends were trimmed by 4 bases and 1 base, with 13 bases remaining between them. Written as DNA, the CDR3 is TGTGCCAGCAGCTGGAAGGGGCAGCAGAACACTGAAGCTTTCTTT. It is translated as CASSWKGQQNTEAFF.

This clone was picked up one time. The chain employs TRBV2 and TRBJ2-7, with TRBD2 matching 11 bases. This CDR3 is 15 amino acids long. The ends lost 6 bases at V and 9 bases at J; junction bases unmatched: 13. Germline CDR1 is SNHLY and CDR2 is FYNNEI. CDR3 bases: TGTGCCAGCAGCCTGACTAGCGGGGACCTCTCCGCGCAGTACTTC. Encoded protein: CASSLTSGDLSAQYF.